Following are 3 T cell receptor beta chains from one sample sequenced in a study of long-term antiretroviral therapy in people with HIV. immunoSEQ v3.0 was run at survey level. The assay was immunoSEQ multiplex PCR, and TCRdb's table has in-frame clones only and misses some. The sample shows 30,000 to 50,000 clones, 85% of them seen only once. The starting material was unsorted PBMCs, obtained 3.1 years after starting antiretroviral therapy. The receptors derive from a woman aged 50 to 60 with HIV.

The chain uses TRBV6-1 and TRBJ2-7; D is uncertain. The CDR3 extends over 14 amino acids. V was clipped by 4 bases and J by 0 bases, with 10 bases between them. In germline, CDR1 is MNHNS, CDR2 SASEGT. In DNA form, the CDR3 reads TGTGCCAGCAGTGTTAAGCCGGTCTCCTACGAGCAGTACTTC. This gives the protein CASSVKPVSYEQYF.

This chain connects TRBV9 to TRBJ1-4; D unclear. The V end lost 4 bases, the J end lost 6 bases, and 28 bases lay between the germline ends. The CDR3 contains 19 residues. Germline V gene data show CDR1 as SGDLS and CDR2 as YYNGEE. The CDR3, as DNA: TGTGCCAGCAGCACTTCGGACGGCCGTCCTAGCTTTGACGATGAAAAACTGTTTTTT. This sequence encodes CASSTSDGRPSFDDEKLFF.

The V call is TRBV5-4, the J call TRBJ1-2; no reliable D call. The V end was cut by 3 bases, the J end by 4 bases, with 10 bases between. Per germline, CDR1 SGHNT and CDR2 YYREEE (reference sequence). CDR3 length: 13 residues. The DNA for the CDR3 is TGTGCCAGCAGCTCAGCCGAGCGCTATGGCTACACCTTC. Protein sequence: CASSSAERYGYTF. Full variable domain (missing parts from reference TRBV5-4 and TRBJ1-2): ETGVTQSPTHLIKTRGQQVTLRCSSQSGHNTVSWYQQALGQGPQFIFQYYREEENGRGNFPPRFSGLQFPNYSSELNVNALELDDSALYLCASSSAERYGYTFGSGTRLTVV.